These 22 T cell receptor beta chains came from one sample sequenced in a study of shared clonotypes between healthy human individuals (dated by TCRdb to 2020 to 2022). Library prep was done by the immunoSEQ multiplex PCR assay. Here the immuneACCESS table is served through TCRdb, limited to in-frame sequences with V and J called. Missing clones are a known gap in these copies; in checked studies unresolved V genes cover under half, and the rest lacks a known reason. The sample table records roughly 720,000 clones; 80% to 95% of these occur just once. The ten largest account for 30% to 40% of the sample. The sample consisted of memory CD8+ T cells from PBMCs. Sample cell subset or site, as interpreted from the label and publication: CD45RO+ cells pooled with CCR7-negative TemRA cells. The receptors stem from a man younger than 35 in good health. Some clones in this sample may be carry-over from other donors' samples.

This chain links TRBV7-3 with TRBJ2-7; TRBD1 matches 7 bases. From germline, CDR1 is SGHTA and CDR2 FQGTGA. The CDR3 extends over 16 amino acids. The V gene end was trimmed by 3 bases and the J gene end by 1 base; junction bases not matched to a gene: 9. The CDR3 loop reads CASSFRGGQTSYEQYF. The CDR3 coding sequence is TGTGCCAGCAGCTTCCGTGGGGGACAGACTTCCTACGAGCAGTACTTC. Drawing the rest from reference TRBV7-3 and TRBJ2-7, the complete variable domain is GAGVSQTPSNKVTEKGKYVELRCDPISGHTALYWYRQSLGQGPEFLIYFQGTGAADDSGLPNDRFFAVRPEGSVSTLKIQRTERGDSAVYLCASSFRGGQTSYEQYFGPGTRLTVT.

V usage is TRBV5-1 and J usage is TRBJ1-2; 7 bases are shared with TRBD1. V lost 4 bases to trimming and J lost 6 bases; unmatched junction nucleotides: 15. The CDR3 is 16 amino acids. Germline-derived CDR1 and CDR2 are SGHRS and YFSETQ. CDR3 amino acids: CASSPDLETGWHGYTF. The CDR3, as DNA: TGCGCCAGCAGCCCGGACCTAGAGACAGGGTGGCATGGCTACACCTTC.

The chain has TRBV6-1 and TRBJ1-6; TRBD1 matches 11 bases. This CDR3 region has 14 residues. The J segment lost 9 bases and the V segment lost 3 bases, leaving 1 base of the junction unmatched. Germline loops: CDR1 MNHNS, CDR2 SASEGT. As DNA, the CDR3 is TGTGCCAGCAGTGAGGGGACAGGGGGTTCACCCCTCCACTTT. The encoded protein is CASSEGTGGSPLHF.

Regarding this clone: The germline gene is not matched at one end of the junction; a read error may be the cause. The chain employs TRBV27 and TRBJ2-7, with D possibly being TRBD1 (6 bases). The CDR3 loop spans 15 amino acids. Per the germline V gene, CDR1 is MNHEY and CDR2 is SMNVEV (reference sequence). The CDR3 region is CASSLSWGTSYEQYF. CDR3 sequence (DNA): TGTGCCAGCAGCTTATCGTGGGGGACATCCTACGAGCAGTACTTC.

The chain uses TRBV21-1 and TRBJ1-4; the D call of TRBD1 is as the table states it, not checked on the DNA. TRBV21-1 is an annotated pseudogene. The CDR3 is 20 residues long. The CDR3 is CASSQVGNRGRRDGVGKLFF. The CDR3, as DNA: TGTGCCAGCAGCCAAGTGGGGAACAGGGGGCGCCGCGACGGAGTAGGAAAACTGTTTTTT.

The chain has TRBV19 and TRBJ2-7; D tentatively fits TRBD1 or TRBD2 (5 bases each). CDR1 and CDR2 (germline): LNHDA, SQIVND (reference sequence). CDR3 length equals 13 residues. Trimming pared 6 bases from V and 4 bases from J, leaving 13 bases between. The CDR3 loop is CASSRDAEYEQYF. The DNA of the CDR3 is TGTGCCAGTAGCCGGGACGCGGAATACGAGCAGTACTTC. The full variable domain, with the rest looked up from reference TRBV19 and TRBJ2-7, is DGGITQSPKYLFRKEGQNVTLSCEQNLNHDAMYWYRQDPGQGLRLIYYSQIVNDFQKGDIAEGYSVSREKKESFPLTVTSAQKNPTAFYLCASSRDAEYEQYFGPGTRLTVT.

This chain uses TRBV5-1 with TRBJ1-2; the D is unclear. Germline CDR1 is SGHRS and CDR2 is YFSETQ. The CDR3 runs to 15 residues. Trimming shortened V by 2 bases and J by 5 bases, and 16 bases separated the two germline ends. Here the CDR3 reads CASSLAWTGEYGYTF. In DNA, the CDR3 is TGCGCCAGCAGCTTAGCCTGGACGGGAGAGTATGGCTACACCTTC.

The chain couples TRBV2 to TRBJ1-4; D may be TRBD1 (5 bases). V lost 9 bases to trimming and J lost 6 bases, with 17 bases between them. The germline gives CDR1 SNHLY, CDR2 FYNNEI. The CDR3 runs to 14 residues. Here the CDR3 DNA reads TGTGCCAGTTCCCCAGGGCGCGGTGATGAAAAACTGTTTTTT. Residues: CASSPGRGDEKLFF.

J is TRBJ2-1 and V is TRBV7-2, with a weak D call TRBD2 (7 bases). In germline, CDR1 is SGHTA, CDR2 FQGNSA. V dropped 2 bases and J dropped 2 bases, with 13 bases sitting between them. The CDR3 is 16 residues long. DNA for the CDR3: TGTGCCAGCAGCTTAAACTGGGAGGGGGCCTACAATGAGCAGTTCTTC. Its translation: CASSLNWEGAYNEQFF.

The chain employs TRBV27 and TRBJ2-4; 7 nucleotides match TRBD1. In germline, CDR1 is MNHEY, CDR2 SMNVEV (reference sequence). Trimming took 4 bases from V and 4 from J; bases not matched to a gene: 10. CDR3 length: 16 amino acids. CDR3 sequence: CASSSVGQVFKNIQYF. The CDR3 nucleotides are TGTGCCAGCAGTTCGGTAGGACAGGTTTTTAAAAACATTCAGTACTTC.

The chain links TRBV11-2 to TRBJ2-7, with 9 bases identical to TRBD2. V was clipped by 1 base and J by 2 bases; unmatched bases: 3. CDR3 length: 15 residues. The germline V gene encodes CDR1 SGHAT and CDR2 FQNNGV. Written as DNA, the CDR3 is TGTGCCAGCAGCTTAGTACCTAGCGGGACCTACGAGCAGTACTTC. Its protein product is CASSLVPSGTYEQYF.

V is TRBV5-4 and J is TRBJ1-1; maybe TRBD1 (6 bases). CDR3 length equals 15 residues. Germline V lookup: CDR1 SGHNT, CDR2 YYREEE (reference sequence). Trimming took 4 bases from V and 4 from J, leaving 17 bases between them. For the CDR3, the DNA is TGTGCCAGCAGCGGCCTACAGGGTCGCGGCACTGAAGCTTTCTTT. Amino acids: CASSGLQGRGTEAFF.

The CDR3 DNA follows: TGTGCCAGTAGTATGACGGGAGGGCCGAGTGAGCAGTTCTTC. Amino acids: CASSMTGGPSEQFF. J is TRBJ2-1 and V is TRBV19; 8 bases agree with TRBD2. CDR1 LNHDA and CDR2 SQIVND come from the germline V gene (reference sequence). The V and J ends lost 3 bases and 9 bases, in that order; junction bases with no gene match: 7. CDR3 size: 14 residues.

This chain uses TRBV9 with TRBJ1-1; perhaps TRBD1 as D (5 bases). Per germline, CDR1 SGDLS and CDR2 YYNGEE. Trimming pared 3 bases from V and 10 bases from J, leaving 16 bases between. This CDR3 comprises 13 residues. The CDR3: CASSGTTARGAFF. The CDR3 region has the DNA TGTGCCAGCAGCGGGACAACCGCCCGGGGAGCTTTCTTT.

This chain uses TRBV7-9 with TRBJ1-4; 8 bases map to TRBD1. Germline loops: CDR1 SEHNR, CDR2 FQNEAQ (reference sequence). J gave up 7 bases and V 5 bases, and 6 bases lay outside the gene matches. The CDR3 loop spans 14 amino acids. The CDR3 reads CASSGRGRSEKLFF. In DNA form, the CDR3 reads TGTGCCAGCAGCGGCAGGGGGCGCAGTGAAAAACTGTTTTTT.

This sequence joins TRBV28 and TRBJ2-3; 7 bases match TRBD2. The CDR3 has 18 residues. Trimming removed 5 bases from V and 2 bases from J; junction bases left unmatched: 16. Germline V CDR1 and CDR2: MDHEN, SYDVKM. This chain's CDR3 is CASSPVIGTTFLTDTQYF. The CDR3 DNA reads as TGTGCCAGCAGTCCGGTGATTGGGACTACCTTCCTCACAGATACGCAGTATTTT.

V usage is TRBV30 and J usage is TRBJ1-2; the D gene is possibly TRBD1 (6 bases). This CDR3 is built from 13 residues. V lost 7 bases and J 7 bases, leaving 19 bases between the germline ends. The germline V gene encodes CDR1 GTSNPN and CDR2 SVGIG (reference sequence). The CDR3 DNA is TGTGCCTCCCTAAAACAGGGAATCGGTGGCTACACCTTC. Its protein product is CASLKQGIGGYTF.

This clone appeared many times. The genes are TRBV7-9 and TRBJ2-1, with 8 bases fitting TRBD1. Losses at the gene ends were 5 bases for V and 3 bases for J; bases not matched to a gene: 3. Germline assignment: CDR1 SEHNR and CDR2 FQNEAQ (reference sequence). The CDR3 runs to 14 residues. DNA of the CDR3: TGTGCCAGCAGCCCGGGACAGGACTACAATGAGCAGTTCTTC. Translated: CASSPGQDYNEQFF.

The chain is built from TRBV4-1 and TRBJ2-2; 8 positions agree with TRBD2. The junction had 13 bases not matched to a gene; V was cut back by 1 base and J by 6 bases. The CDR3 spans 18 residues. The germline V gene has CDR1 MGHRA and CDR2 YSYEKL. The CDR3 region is CASSQVRIREGFAGELFF. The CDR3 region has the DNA TGCGCCAGCAGCCAAGTTAGAATCCGGGAGGGCTTCGCCGGGGAGCTGTTTTTT.

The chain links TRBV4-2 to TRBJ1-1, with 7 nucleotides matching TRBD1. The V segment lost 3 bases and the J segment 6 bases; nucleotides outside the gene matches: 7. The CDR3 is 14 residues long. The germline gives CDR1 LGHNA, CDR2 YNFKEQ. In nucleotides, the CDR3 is TGTGCCAGCAGCCAGTCTCAGACAGGGCCTGAAGCTTTCTTT. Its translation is CASSQSQTGPEAFF.

The CDR3 nucleotides are TGCAGTGCTAGAGAGGTGGCTGAGCAGTTCTTC. Protein product: CSAREVAEQFF. The chain recombines TRBV20-1 with TRBJ2-1, with D hard to call. Germline V lookup: CDR1 DFQATT, CDR2 SNEGSKA (reference sequence). This CDR3 contains 11 residues. V shed 0 bases and J shed 9 bases, with 6 bases lying between them.

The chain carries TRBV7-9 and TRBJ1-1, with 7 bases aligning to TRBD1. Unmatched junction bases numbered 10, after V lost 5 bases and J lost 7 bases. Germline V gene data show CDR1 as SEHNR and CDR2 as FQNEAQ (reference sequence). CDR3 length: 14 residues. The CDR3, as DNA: TGTGCCAGCAGCCCCCCCAGGACAGGCCTTGAAGCTTTCTTT. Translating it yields CASSPPRTGLEAFF.